A selection of T cell receptor beta chains follows, all from one sample in a study of PD-L1 blockade in urothelial cancer. Using immunoSEQ multiplex PCR, the repertoire was profiled, and TCRdb retains in-frame clones only, with some absent. Of 100,000 to 150,000 clones in the sample, about 82% were seen once. The sample in question was PBMCs, obtained around atezolizumab (anti-PD-L1) treatment. The source is a man between 45 and 60 years old with urothelial cancer. Each CDR3 is given with its conserved first and last residue. The D gene is left open where the match is weak. Clone size is shown for a subset of rows, as once, few, many or a class of expanded clone.

j_call: TRBJ2-1
v_call: TRBV7-3
d_call: .
clone_size: .
cdr3_nt: TGTGCCAGCAGCCTTACGAAGAGCTCCTACAATGAGCAGTTCTTC
cdr3_aa: CASSLTKSSYNEQFF

j_call: TRBJ2-7
v_call: TRBV5-1
d_call: .
clone_size: .
cdr3_nt: TGCGCCAGCAGCCTCCATACAGGGACCGTCGGGTCCTACGAGCAGTACTTC
cdr3_aa: CASSLHTGTVGSYEQYF

j_call: TRBJ2-5
v_call: TRBV7-9
d_call: .
clone_size: .
cdr3_nt: TGTGCCAGCAGCTTAGGCGGGGAGCAAGGGGAGACCCAGTACTTC
cdr3_aa: CASSLGGEQGETQYF

j_call: TRBJ2-7
v_call: TRBV6-6
d_call: TRBD2
clone_size: .
cdr3_nt: TGTGCCAGCAGTTACGGGGGAGGGGCCTACGAGCAGTACTTC
cdr3_aa: CASSYGGGAYEQYF

j_call: TRBJ1-2
v_call: TRBV18
d_call: .
clone_size: .
cdr3_nt: TGTGCCAGCTCACCGGAGGGGCTTCTAGGCTATGGCTACACCTTC
cdr3_aa: CASSPEGLLGYGYTF

j_call: TRBJ2-1
v_call: TRBV5-1
d_call: TRBD2
clone_size: .
cdr3_nt: TGCGCCAGCAGCTTCGGGGGAGGGACCAACAATGAGCAGTTCTTC
cdr3_aa: CASSFGGGTNNEQFF

j_call: TRBJ2-5
v_call: TRBV28
d_call: .
clone_size: once
cdr3_nt: TGTGCCAGCAGTCTACCTAGGGGCAGGCGGCAGACCCAGTACTTC
cdr3_aa: CASSLPRGRRQTQYF

j_call: TRBJ2-1
v_call: TRBV10-3
d_call: TRBD1
clone_size: .
cdr3_nt: TGTGCCATCAGTGAGACGAGGAGGACAGGGTTGAACAATGAGCAGTTCTTC
cdr3_aa: CAISETRRTGLNNEQFF

j_call: TRBJ2-7
v_call: TRBV18
d_call: TRBD2
clone_size: .
cdr3_nt: TGTGCCAGCTCACCAGGCGCGCCGACTAGCCCCTACGAGCAGTACTTC
cdr3_aa: CASSPGAPTSPYEQYF

j_call: TRBJ2-7
v_call: TRBV6-1
d_call: .
clone_size: .
cdr3_nt: TGTGCCAGCAGGGACTTTAGCGGCTACGAGCAGTACTTC
cdr3_aa: CASRDFSGYEQYF

j_call: TRBJ2-1
v_call: TRBV2
d_call: .
clone_size: .
cdr3_nt: TGTGCCAGCAGTGAACCTAATGAGCAGTTCTTC
cdr3_aa: CASSEPNEQFF

j_call: TRBJ1-1
v_call: TRBV19
d_call: .
clone_size: .
cdr3_nt: TGTGCCAGTAGTATGGGGGCGAACACTGAAGCTTTCTTT
cdr3_aa: CASSMGANTEAFF

j_call: TRBJ2-5
v_call: TRBV5-1
d_call: TRBD2
clone_size: .
cdr3_nt: TGCGCCAGCAGCTATAGCGGGAGTCGGGAGACCCAGTACTTC
cdr3_aa: CASSYSGSRETQYF

j_call: TRBJ2-1
v_call: TRBV4-1
d_call: TRBD2
clone_size: .
cdr3_nt: TGCGCCAGCAGCCAATTGACTAGCGGGGACTTCTACAATGAGCAGTTCTTC
cdr3_aa: CASSQLTSGDFYNEQFF

j_call: TRBJ1-1
v_call: TRBV18
d_call: .
clone_size: .
cdr3_nt: TGTGCCAGCTCACCCCAGGGGATGAACACTGAAGCTTTCTTT
cdr3_aa: CASSPQGMNTEAFF

j_call: TRBJ1-6
v_call: TRBV19
d_call: .
clone_size: .
cdr3_nt: TGTGCCAGTAGTATGGGAACCCAGGGCGGTTCACCCCTCCACTTT
cdr3_aa: CASSMGTQGGSPLHF

j_call: TRBJ2-7
v_call: TRBV7-9
d_call: .
clone_size: .
cdr3_nt: TGTGCCAGCAGCCTGACAGCCTCGGGCGAGCAGTACTTC
cdr3_aa: CASSLTASGEQYF

j_call: TRBJ2-7
v_call: TRBV18
d_call: TRBD2
clone_size: .
cdr3_nt: TGTGCCAGCTCAACGGGACTAGCGGGACCCTCCTACGAGCAGTACTTC
cdr3_aa: CASSTGLAGPSYEQYF

j_call: TRBJ2-3
v_call: TRBV7-9
d_call: TRBD2
clone_size: .
cdr3_nt: TGTGCCAGCAGCTTAGTTAGCGGGAGGGCCGCGGATACGCAGTATTTT
cdr3_aa: CASSLVSGRAADTQYF

j_call: TRBJ1-1
v_call: TRBV28
d_call: .
clone_size: few
cdr3_nt: TGTGCCAGCAGTTGGAGACACACTGAAGCTTTCTTT
cdr3_aa: CASSWRHTEAFF

j_call: TRBJ2-7
v_call: TRBV19
d_call: TRBD1
clone_size: once
cdr3_nt: TGTGCCAGTAGATTATCACCGGGGACAGTCTACGAGCAGTACTTC
cdr3_aa: CASRLSPGTVYEQYF

j_call: TRBJ1-2
v_call: TRBV5-1
d_call: TRBD1
clone_size: .
cdr3_nt: TGCGCCAGCAGCATCGACAGGGACTATGGCTACACCTTC
cdr3_aa: CASSIDRDYGYTF

j_call: TRBJ1-5
v_call: TRBV7-9
d_call: .
clone_size: .
cdr3_nt: TGTGCCAGCAGCTCCGGTGGGGGCCTCCAGCATTTT
cdr3_aa: CASSSGGGLQHF

j_call: TRBJ2-7
v_call: TRBV11-2
d_call: TRBD2
clone_size: .
cdr3_nt: TGTGCCAGCAGCGTACTAGCGGGAGCGTCCTGGGAGCAGTACTTC
cdr3_aa: CASSVLAGASWEQYF

j_call: TRBJ2-7
v_call: TRBV7-9
d_call: TRBD1
clone_size: .
cdr3_nt: TGTGCCAGCAGCCCCGGGACAGGGATCGCGGGGCTTTCCTACGAGCAGTACTTC
cdr3_aa: CASSPGTGIAGLSYEQYF

j_call: TRBJ1-2
v_call: TRBV19
d_call: .
clone_size: .
cdr3_nt: TGTGCCAGTAGGTTCGTGCAGTCTGTTTATGGCTACACCTTC
cdr3_aa: CASRFVQSVYGYTF

j_call: TRBJ2-1
v_call: TRBV5-4
d_call: TRBD2
clone_size: .
cdr3_nt: TGTGCCAGCAGCTTGGCCGGTTTACTAGCGGTCTACAATGAGCAGTTCTTC
cdr3_aa: CASSLAGLLAVYNEQFF

j_call: TRBJ2-1
v_call: TRBV27
d_call: .
clone_size: .
cdr3_nt: TGTGCCAGCTCCCGGCTAGCGACCTACAATGAGCAGTTCTTC
cdr3_aa: CASSRLATYNEQFF

j_call: TRBJ2-1
v_call: TRBV29-1
d_call: TRBD2
clone_size: .
cdr3_nt: TGCAGCGTCAAGCGGGAGGCCAATGAGCAGTTCTTC
cdr3_aa: CSVKREANEQFF

j_call: TRBJ2-3
v_call: TRBV5-4
d_call: .
clone_size: .
cdr3_nt: TGTGCCAGCAGCCCCAAGGAGGGAAGCACAGATACGCAGTATTTT
cdr3_aa: CASSPKEGSTDTQYF

j_call: TRBJ1-1
v_call: TRBV29-1
d_call: .
clone_size: .
cdr3_nt: TGCAGCGTTTTTAGAAGAAACACTGAAGCTTTCTTT
cdr3_aa: CSVFRRNTEAFF

j_call: TRBJ1-1
v_call: TRBV18
d_call: .
clone_size: .
cdr3_nt: TGTGCCAGCTCACTGACATTGAACACTGAAGCTTTCTTT
cdr3_aa: CASSLTLNTEAFF

j_call: TRBJ2-3
v_call: TRBV12-5
d_call: .
clone_size: .
cdr3_nt: TGTGCTAGTGGTTTGGGAAGACAGACAGATACGCAGTATTTT
cdr3_aa: CASGLGRQTDTQYF

j_call: TRBJ2-2
v_call: TRBV7-6
d_call: TRBD2
clone_size: .
cdr3_nt: TGTGCCAGCAGCTTCCAGGAGAAGCGGGAGTACACCGGGGAGCTGTTTTTT
cdr3_aa: CASSFQEKREYTGELFF

j_call: TRBJ2-1
v_call: TRBV5-4
d_call: TRBD2
clone_size: .
cdr3_nt: TGTGCCAGCAGCACCGGGACTAGCGGAAACAATGAGCAGTTCTTC
cdr3_aa: CASSTGTSGNNEQFF

j_call: TRBJ1-4
v_call: TRBV19
d_call: .
clone_size: .
cdr3_nt: TGTGCCAGTAGTGACCGGAGGTCTGGTGGCGAAAAACTGTTTTTT
cdr3_aa: CASSDRRSGGEKLFF

j_call: TRBJ1-2
v_call: TRBV9
d_call: TRBD1
clone_size: few
cdr3_nt: TGTGCCAGCAGCGTAGCTACTGGGACAGGGAGGAATGGCTACACCTTC
cdr3_aa: CASSVATGTGRNGYTF

j_call: TRBJ2-1
v_call: TRBV19
d_call: TRBD2
clone_size: .
cdr3_nt: TGTGCCAGTAGTGGTCAAGCGGGAGGCCCCTTTGAGCAGTTCTTC
cdr3_aa: CASSGQAGGPFEQFF

j_call: TRBJ2-1
v_call: TRBV19
d_call: .
clone_size: .
cdr3_nt: TGTGCCACTACAGGGGGGGCGGGAGGGCCGATCGATGAGCAGTTCTTC
cdr3_aa: CATTGGAGGPIDEQFF

j_call: TRBJ2-1
v_call: TRBV19
d_call: TRBD2
clone_size: .
cdr3_nt: TGTGCCAGTAGTATAAGGCTAGCGGGAATTGATGAGCAGTTCTTC
cdr3_aa: CASSIRLAGIDEQFF